This entry describes one T cell receptor beta chain. This entry comes from a study of cytomegalovirus exposure and HLA in healthy donors. This CDR3 is 16 amino acids long. CDR1 is SGHTA, CDR2 FQGTGA, per germline. With V trimmed by 3 bases and J by 10 bases, 10 bases remained unmatched. PCR used 60 Vbeta primers and 13 Jbeta primers. Sequenced by immunoSEQ multiplex PCR; TCRdb stores in-frame clones only, minus some. The table lists 150,000 to 200,000 clones, 85% to 90% of them singletons, with approximately 1.7% in the top ten. Source material: PBMCs. The TCR originated in a woman aged 18 to 35 in good health and CMV-seronegative. The V gene is TRBV7-3, the J gene TRBJ2-1; 12 bases match TRBD2. The CDR3 protein is CASSFYGTSGPREQFF. For the CDR3, the DNA is TGTGCCAGCAGCTTTTACGGGACTAGCGGGCCCCGCGAGCAGTTCTTC.